Presented here are 9 T cell receptor beta chains from one specimen sequenced in a study of cytomegalovirus exposure and HLA in healthy donors. The primer mix had 60 Vbeta and 13 Jbeta primers. Here immunoSEQ multiplex PCR was the method, and the copy in TCRdb shows in-frame clones only, minus some. Of 150,000 to 200,000 clones listed, 80% are singletons. Specimen: PBMCs. These receptors came from a male donor in good health and CMV-seronegative.

V and J are TRBV7-9 and TRBJ1-5; D gene unclear. Germline CDR1 and CDR2: SEHNR and FQNEAQ (reference sequence). Trimming pared 7 bases from V and 6 bases from J, leaving 10 bases between. The CDR3 runs to 12 residues. The CDR3 loop is CASTTAGQPQHF. The DNA for the CDR3 is TGTGCCAGCACCACGGCGGGTCAGCCCCAGCATTTT.

The rearrangement links TRBV5-1 to TRBJ1-3, with D possibly being TRBD1 (6 bases). This CDR3 has 16 amino acids. V lost 0 bases and J 0 bases, leaving 10 bases between the germline ends. Per germline, CDR1 SGHRS and CDR2 YFSETQ. CDR3 sequence: CASSLGQASSGNTIYF. In nucleotides, the CDR3 is TGCGCCAGCAGCTTGGGACAGGCCAGCTCTGGAAACACCATATATTTT.

The chain combines TRBV10-3 with TRBJ2-1; TRBD2 matches at 10 bases. Unmatched junction bases numbered 4, after V lost 4 bases and J lost 1 base. The germline V gene has CDR1 ENHRY and CDR2 SYGVKD. The CDR3 has 16 amino acids. The CDR3 here is CAISGLAGGSYNEQFF. CDR3 coding DNA: TGTGCCATCAGTGGGTTAGCGGGGGGTTCCTACAATGAGCAGTTCTTC.

The chain employs TRBV7-6 and TRBJ2-2, with D tentatively TRBD2 (7 bases). V gave up 3 bases and J gave up 4 bases, with 12 bases separating them. Germline V lookup: CDR1 SGHVS, CDR2 FNYEAQ. The CDR3 extends over 15 amino acids. The CDR3 sequence: CASSLGGAATGELFF. CDR3 in DNA: TGTGCCAGCAGCTTGGGGGGGGCCGCCACCGGGGAGCTGTTTTTT. Full variable domain (rest looked up from reference TRBV7-6 and TRBJ2-2): GAGVSQSPRYKVTKRGQDVALRCDPISGHVSLYWYRQALGQGPEFLTYFNYEAQQDKSGLPNDRFSAERPEGSISTLTIQRTEQRDSAMYRCASSLGGAATGELFFGEGSRLTVL.

The chain combines TRBV19 with TRBJ1-2; weak D call: TRBD1 (5 bases). CDR1 and CDR2 (germline): LNHDA, SQIVND (reference sequence). V was pared by 3 bases and J by 3 bases, with 8 bases between. The CDR3 contains 13 residues. This chain's CDR3 is CASSIGRDYGYTF. CDR3 DNA sequence: TGTGCCAGTAGTATTGGCAGGGACTATGGCTACACCTTC.

The J gene is TRBJ2-1, the V gene TRBV10-3, with D possibly being TRBD2 (6 bases). Germline CDR1 and CDR2: ENHRY and SYGVKD. Between the trimmed V and J ends, which lost 6 bases and 1 base, there was a span of 10 bases. This CDR3 comprises 14 residues. Here the CDR3 reads CAISGDFSYNEQFF. In nucleotides, the CDR3 is TGTGCCATCAGCGGGGACTTTTCCTACAATGAGCAGTTCTTC.

The chain carries TRBV25-1 and TRBJ2-7; possible D gene TRBD2, 6 bases. V lost 4 bases and J 1 base, leaving 11 bases between the germline ends. The CDR3 totals 14 residues. Looked up from germline, CDR1 is MGHDK and CDR2 is SYGVNS. CDR3 DNA: TGTGCCAGCAGTGCCCGGGACTGGTCCTACGAGCAGTACTTC. Its translation: CASSARDWSYEQYF.

The genes are TRBV19 and TRBJ2-1, with TRBD2 matching over 11 bases. Looked up from germline, CDR1 is LNHDA and CDR2 is SQIVND (reference sequence). The CDR3 is 16 residues long. Trimming cost V 3 bases and J 7 bases; bases outside gene matches: 8. CDR3 loop: CASSISGGAQGNEQFF. The DNA for the CDR3 is TGTGCCAGTAGTATTAGCGGGGGGGCTCAGGGGAATGAGCAGTTCTTC.

This clone was seen only a few times. This chain joins TRBV18 and TRBJ2-1; D might be TRBD1 (6 bases). This CDR3 is 15 amino acids long. V was trimmed by 3 bases and J by 4 bases, leaving 13 bases between them. CDR1 is KGHSH and CDR2 is LQKENI in the germline V gene. CDR3 bases: TGTGCCAGCTCACCTGCGCAGGGGTATTACAATGAGCAGTTCTTC. It is translated as CASSPAQGYYNEQFF.